The clone carrying this T cell receptor (beta chain) occurred many times. The antigen remains unidentified. The record originates from a study of T cells in Graves' hyperthyroidism and ophthalmopathy. Notes on the study in general: In blood, most of the thyroid clonotypes expanded above 0.001 were also present.

Researchers amplified the TCR beta CDR3 regions from RNA transcripts. Carried out on the TCR CDR3, a first-round RT-PCR used the HTBI primer set. TCRdb passed the multiplex PCR reads through MiXCR, listing each CDR3 protein once. The sample yields approximately 400,000 distinct CDR3 sequences, approximately 15% seen once. This CDR3 comprises 15 residues. Trimming removed 2 bases at V and 0 bases at J, with 8 bases between. Germline assignment: CDR1 KGHSH and CDR2 LQKENI. The chain couples TRBV18 to TRBJ2-1, with D perhaps TRBD1 (5 bases). This clonotype originated in a young woman with Graves' hyperthyroidism. Sequencing was performed on blood. The CDR3 DNA reads TGTGCCAGCTCACCATCAGGGCCCTCCTACAATGAGCAGTTCTTC. Amino acid sequence: CASSPSGPSYNEQFF.